This T cell receptor (beta chain) was recorded in a study of cytomegalovirus exposure and HLA in healthy donors. On the study more broadly: Approximately 81% of 398 genotyped donors fell in the Caucasian-associated ancestry cluster.

The V end lost 3 bases, the J end lost 1 base, and 15 bases lay between the germline ends. This CDR3 region has 16 residues. Germline assignment: CDR1 SGHVS and CDR2 FQNEAQ. General study findings and limits: Trimming of TCR beta V- and J-genes showed a link, identified in a later analysis, to a missense DCLRE1C variant. When the data were analyzed later, several of the most significant clusters appeared to be linked to common viral pathogens.

A word on this clone: Its antigen remains unidentified.

Primers for the PCR totalled 60 Vbeta and 13 Jbeta. Method: immunoSEQ multiplex PCR; TCRdb's copy keeps in-frame clones and lacks some. The ten most abundant clones cover roughly an eighth of a sample with tens of thousands of clones. Input material: PBMCs. The origin of this receptor is a woman in her sixties in good health and CMV-seropositive. This chain links TRBV7-8 with TRBJ2-5; TRBD2 is a possible D gene (6 bases). DNA of the CDR3: TGTGCCAGCAGCTTCTGGGGGACTGTCCGCCAAGAGACCCAGTACTTC. Translation: CASSFWGTVRQETQYF.